Following are 12 T cell receptor beta chains from one sample sequenced in a study of blood T cell repertoires in COVID-19. Clones were read by immunoSEQ multiplex PCR, and TCRdb kept only the in-frame ones, dropping some. The sample has about 93,000 clones, 85% to 90% seen once; the top ten hold roughly 1.5%. Sequencing was done on a sample of peripheral blood. Every receptor here comes from a human donor with active COVID-19. The donor label of this sample is uncertain.

The chain joins TRBV5-1 to TRBJ2-7; 11 bases line up with TRBD2. The V gene end was trimmed by 4 bases and the J gene end by 2 bases; junction bases not matched to a gene: 8. The CDR3 runs to 16 residues. Germline loops: CDR1 SGHRS, CDR2 YFSETQ. The CDR3 DNA reads as TGCGCCAGCAGCCGAAGACTAGCGGGGTCAACCTACGAGCAGTACTTC. Amino acid sequence: CASSRRLAGSTYEQYF. The full variable domain, its missing parts supplied by reference TRBV5-1 and TRBJ2-7, is KAGVTQTPRYLIKTRGQQVTLSCSPISGHRSVSWYQQTPGQGLQFLFEYFSETQRNKGNFPGRFSGRQFSNSRSEMNVSTLELGDSALYLCASSRRLAGSTYEQYFGPGTRLTVT.

The chain has TRBV6-5 and TRBJ1-1; 9 nucleotides align to TRBD1. V trimming: 0 bases; J trimming: 4 bases; junction bases outside the gene matches: 3. The CDR3 contains 15 residues. Germline CDR1 and CDR2: MNHEY and SVGAGI. The CDR3 reads CASSYSRQGGTEAFF. In DNA, the CDR3 is TGTGCCAGCAGTTACTCGAGACAGGGGGGCACTGAAGCTTTCTTT.

The rearrangement links TRBV27 to TRBJ2-1, with a possible D match to TRBD1 (7 bases). Germline V CDR1 and CDR2: MNHEY, SMNVEV (reference sequence). Trimming stripped 2 bases from V and 5 bases from J, with 28 bases between. This CDR3 has 20 residues. The CDR3 coding sequence is TGTGCCAGCAGTTTACGCGGGACAGACCAACTTGTGTCCGCTCACAATGAGCAGTTCTTC. Its protein is CASSLRGTDQLVSAHNEQFF.

The chain recombines TRBV7-9 with TRBJ2-7; 8 bases are shared with TRBD1. The CDR3 has 14 amino acids. Germline V gene data show CDR1 as SEHNR and CDR2 as FQNEAQ (reference sequence). The V segment lost 5 bases and the J segment 4 bases; nucleotides outside the gene matches: 7. CDR3: CASSPLDRVYEQYF. The CDR3 DNA reads TGTGCCAGCAGCCCCCTGGACAGGGTGTACGAGCAGTACTTC.

The chain is built from TRBV30 and TRBJ1-1; D perhaps matches TRBD1 (5 bases). This CDR3 region has 13 residues. Trimming shortened V by 1 base and J by 5 bases, and 11 bases separated the two germline ends. Germline values: CDR1 GTSNPN, CDR2 SVGIG (reference sequence). The CDR3 spells CAWSAQGRTEAFF. The CDR3 nucleotides read TGTGCCTGGAGTGCCCAGGGTAGGACTGAAGCTTTCTTT. Looking up the rest from reference TRBV30 and TRBJ1-1 gives the full variable domain: SQTIHQWPATLVQPVGSPLSLECTVEGTSNPNLYWYRQAAGRGLQLLFYSVGIGQISSEVPQNLSASRPQDRQFILSSKKLLLSDSGFYLCAWSAQGRTEAFFGQGTRLTVV.

The rearrangement links TRBV10-2 to TRBJ2-5, with TRBD2 as a possible D gene (6 bases). The CDR3 sequence is 13 residues long. V lost 6 bases to trimming and J lost 3 bases, with 11 bases between them. Germline CDR1 and CDR2: WSHSY and SAAADI. The CDR3 DNA reads TGCGCCAGCAGGATGGGGGGAGAAGAGACCCAGTACTTC. Translation: CASRMGGEETQYF.

This chain uses TRBV19 with TRBJ2-4; 9 positions match TRBD1. With V trimmed by 1 base and J by 7 bases, 5 bases remained unmatched. The germline V gene has CDR1 LNHDA and CDR2 SQIVND (reference sequence). The CDR3 is made up of 15 amino acids. CDR3 residues: CASSIGGGQGNIQYF. For the CDR3, the DNA is TGTGCCAGTAGTATAGGGGGGGGACAGGGTAACATTCAGTACTTC.

This rearrangement joins TRBV3-1 (or the pseudogene TRBV3-2) to TRBJ1-2; tentative D call: TRBD1 (5 bases). V was cut by 5 bases and J by 6 bases, with 16 bases left in between. This CDR3 region has 14 residues. Germline V lookup: CDR1 LGHDT, CDR2 YNNKEL (reference sequence). The CDR3 sequence is CASSTQGGSDGYTF. Here the CDR3 DNA reads TGTGCCAGCAGCACCCAGGGAGGGAGTGATGGCTACACCTTC.

CDR3 bases: TGTGCCAGCAGCCCTGGAGGTTGGGATACGCAGTATTTT. It specifies CASSPGGWDTQYF. The chain links TRBV3-1 (or the pseudogene TRBV3-2) to TRBJ2-3; D perhaps matches TRBD2 (5 bases). Germline assignment: CDR1 LGHDT and CDR2 YNNKEL (reference sequence). There are 13 residues in the CDR3. The V and J ends lost 4 bases and 6 bases respectively, with 11 bases between them.

This clone showed up just once. The J gene is TRBJ1-2, the V gene TRBV19, with 7 bases identical to TRBD1. The CDR3 sequence is 13 residues long. Losses at the gene ends were 6 bases for V and 5 bases for J; bases not matched to a gene: 6. Looked up from germline, CDR1 is LNHDA and CDR2 is SQIVND (reference sequence). CDR3 nucleotides: TGTGCCAGTAGCCACCGGGACAGATATGGCTACACCTTC. As protein: CASSHRDRYGYTF.

V is TRBV5-1 and J is TRBJ1-1, with TRBD1 matching 7 bases. The CDR3 has 16 residues. CDR1 and CDR2 (germline): SGHRS, YFSETQ. V lost 4 bases, J lost 5 bases, and 14 bases stayed unmatched. The DNA of the CDR3 is TGCGCCAGCAGCCCGGACGGACAGGCACGGGGGACTGAAGCTTTCTTT. This codes for CASSPDGQARGTEAFF. The full variable domain, in which reference TRBV5-1 and TRBJ1-1 provide the parts outside the CDR3, is KAGVTQTPRYLIKTRGQQVTLSCSPISGHRSVSWYQQTPGQGLQFLFEYFSETQRNKGNFPGRFSGRQFSNSRSEMNVSTLELGDSALYLCASSPDGQARGTEAFFGQGTRLTVV.

The chain carries TRBV30 and TRBJ1-4; D may be TRBD1 (6 bases). Germline V gene lookup returns CDR1 GTSNPN and CDR2 SVGIG (reference sequence). Between the trimmed V and J ends, which lost 5 bases and 2 bases, there was a span of 15 bases. This CDR3 has 15 residues. The CDR3 reads CAWGWGGATNEKLFF. CDR3 coding DNA: TGTGCCTGGGGGTGGGGGGGCGCGACTAATGAAAAACTGTTTTTT.